This T cell receptor (beta chain) was observed in a study of T cell changes during pregnancy in multiple sclerosis. V dropped 0 bases and J dropped 0 bases, with 10 bases sitting between them. The CDR3 has 16 residues. Germline assignment: CDR1 LGHNA and CDR2 YSLEER. The repertoire was sequenced with immunoSEQ multiplex PCR; TCRdb's copy has only in-frame clones and lacks some. This repertoire shows roughly 40,000 clones, just over 90% found once; its top ten account for 1% to 1.5%. The sequencing used peripheral blood, collected before pregnancy. The chain employs TRBV4-3 and TRBJ2-3; the D gene is possibly TRBD2 (5 bases). The sequence was collected from a female donor with multiple sclerosis, enrolled in a pregnancy study. The CDR3 coding sequence is TGCGCCAGCAGCCAAGATATCCAGCGGAGCACAGATACGCAGTATTTT. The encoded protein is CASSQDIQRSTDTQYF.